This entry describes one TCR beta chain. Its antigen remains undetermined. No clone much larger than this one lies a single base away; base qualities are absent. Other DNA variants within this sample encode the same CDR3. The sample belongs to a study of cytomegalovirus exposure and HLA in healthy donors (dated by TCRdb to about 2017). Background for the entire study: An earlier analysis of some 600 of the donors reported about 260 Gb of sequence data and around 100 million unique TCR beta sequences obtained from about 179 million T cells. To predict cytomegalovirus infection status, the study brought together high-throughput TCR immunosequencing, statistical association of individual TCRs with disease status, and machine learning. All discovery cohort repertoires had been generated using a single sequencing platform. Donor age, sex, ethnicity and CMV serostatus were collected together with the repertoire data. The study aimed to test whether cataloging public T cell receptors could reveal signatures of past pathogen exposure. The study used immunosequencing to profile the T cell repertoires of approximately 690 subjects and linked those repertoires to cytomegalovirus serostatus. An early release covering 550 to 650 HLA-typed donors comprised 300 to 350 gigabases of sequencing data and around 80 million unique TCR sequences. A later genetic analysis used genome-wide SNP genotypes for about 55% of the 666 donors, treating that subset as a discovery cohort. Of the 300 to 500 genotyped donors, 80% to 90% were placed in the genetic ancestry cluster associated with self-reported Caucasian donors. An earlier analysis of more than 450 of the donors used high-throughput TCR beta sequencing to judge whether each TCR beta V gene segment behaved as functional or pseudogenic. A later analysis re-examined previously published TCR beta repertoires from just over 650 donors and added high-resolution HLA genotyping to investigate patterns of TCR occurrence. Rather than using new phenotypic data, the later analysis identified candidate immune exposures from TCR beta sequences and from how often those sequences occurred across donors. Besides the first cohort of 550 to 750 subjects, a separate validation cohort made up of 90 to 150 different subjects was used. Both class I and class II loci were covered by HLA typing, at four-digit resolution. Typing coverage varied by locus: about 629-640 donors for A, B, C, DRB1 and DQB1; some 520 for DQA1; more than 600 for DPA1; under 490 for DPB1. Among 398 genotyped donors of the cohort, an average of around 250,000 unique TCR beta nucleotide sequences was sequenced per donor, of which 15% to 20% were non-productive. Four to six DR-DQ haplotypes were handled as single units for association and clustering because linkage in the cohort was strong.

CDR1 is given as SGHNT and CDR2 as YYREEE, both from the germline V gene (reference sequence). Between the V and J ends, shortened by 2 bases and 4 bases respectively, the junction contains 13 bases. From the cysteine through the phenylalanine, the CDR3 covers 14 amino acids. The read is trimmed to its CDR3 DNA, 42 bases read in frame from base 1. Points the paper makes about the study in general: Broadly in line with IMGT annotations, most TCR beta V segments showed up in productive rearrangements about 87% or about 30% of the time in an earlier analysis of around 600 of the donors. The sequencing pipeline was judged likely to have produced a cluster of highly shared sequence variants as a technical artifact. The classifier was reported to diagnose cytomegalovirus status with high specificity and sensitivity in both the original and validation cohorts. Three of the identified cytomegalovirus-associated TCR beta chains were confirmed in vitro to be specific for cytomegalovirus antigens. The presence/absence analyses assumed that sequencing depth was roughly uniform across donors, and that assumption may not be true. In the study, around 150 TCR beta chains were listed as associated with cytomegalovirus. Because counts were too low, around 18 rarely observed V segments, including chromosome 9 orphons, were left out of the earlier analysis of some 640 of the donors. In a later analysis, most CMV-associated TCR beta chains were found to appear HLA-restricted, with HLA associations seemingly driven largely by CMV exposure. For the cohort, immune exposure information was limited to CMV serostatus. A later analysis reported that several top co-occurrence clusters appeared linked to parvovirus B19, influenza, CMV and Epstein-Barr virus. Compared with equally common non-associated chains, HLA-associated TCR beta chains in a later analysis were more clonally expanded and had lower generation probabilities. A further reported finding was that TCR beta sequences accurately predicted the HLA-A and HLA-B alleles for most subjects in the first cohort. At a false discovery rate of 0.05, a later analysis linked around 15,000 TCR beta sequences to specific HLA alleles. A later analysis found that TCR association rates varied across HLA loci, with DRB1 alleles showing the most associated TCRs and HLA-C alleles the fewest. While some public TCRs were present in many individuals, most TCR sequences turned up only very rarely across donors. According to the authors, the approach could potentially be generalized to other disease states and immunological phenotypes. Because HLA typing was unavailable for some donors at each locus, only the typed subset was used in association tests. V-gene and J-gene trimming of TCR beta chains was associated with a missense DCLRE1C variant in a later genetic analysis, and the association was replicated in an independent cohort. Some IMGT-functional V segments, including TRBV6-2 and TRBV6-3, could not be distinguished by the 87-base-pair reads and were therefore excluded. According to a later genetic analysis, donors in an Asian-associated ancestry cluster had fewer N-insertions in productive TCRs than the approximately 650-donor mean. Assigning TCR associations to individual alleles was difficult when HLA alleles, especially DR and DQ, strongly co-occurred. Only TCR beta chains were sequenced in this cohort, and the absence of alpha or paired-chain data limited detectable features. Correlated functional status among segregating V segments might reflect linkage disequilibrium, but an unknown experimental factor could not be ruled out.

The cohort was made up of roughly 670 healthy bone marrow donors. At the time of sampling, every cohort member was nominally healthy, though immune exposures that went unrecorded were likely present. The donor tested CMV seropositive and was one of the 289 seropositive cohort members. A peripheral blood sample was collected from each donor, and TCR beta sequencing was performed on peripheral blood mononuclear cells. The Qiagen DNeasy Blood Extraction Kit was used to extract genomic DNA from the blood cell samples. The library was built by means of the immunoSEQ multiplex PCR assay. For the multiplex PCR, a mixture combining 60 forward primers for TCR Vbeta segments and 13 reverse primers for TCR Jbeta segments was used. The CDR3 region of rearranged TCR beta genes was amplified from genomic DNA by a multiplex PCR assay. Amplified TCR beta libraries were sequenced as 87-base-pair reads on the Illumina HiSeq System. The original pipeline was this. A later analysis tallied 75 million to 95 million unique TCR beta chains across the 660 or so repertoires, and around 10 million of those chains were shared by two or more donors. Raw reads were error-corrected and collapsed into unique sequences with a nearest-neighbor algorithm that merged closely related sequences to remove PCR and sequencing errors. Alignment of CDR3 sequences to IMGT reference sequences was used to assign V, D and J gene segments. For a sequence to be retained, at least a six-nucleotide match to both a V gene segment and a J gene segment was required. Rearrangements were classified as productive when the CDR3 lacked stop codons and remained in frame with V and J, and all other rearrangements were classified as non-productive. Following IMGT convention, CDR3 was defined as the stretch from the second conserved V-encoded cysteine to the conserved J-encoded phenylalanine. The earlier analysis of about 560 of the donors excluded any sequence lacking an unambiguous match to a single V gene segment. An earlier analysis of several hundred of the donors called V segments functional above 56.7% productive rearrangements and segregating when the between-donor standard deviation exceeded 5%. A statistical classification framework was built for diagnosing cytomegalovirus status from the catalog of TCR beta chain sequences. V and J gene assignment, in a later analysis, came from comparing TCR nucleotide sequences with IMGT/GENE-DB human TR gene sequences. The TCRdist pipeline was used in a later analysis to assign CDR3 sequences and most-parsimonious VDJ recombination scenarios. A later analysis defined each TCR beta chain by its CDR3 amino acid sequence plus V-gene family, and excluded reads lacking a unique V-gene family. In a later analysis, several hundred highly shared, low-generation-probability nucleotide sequences were removed to address suspected cross-contamination and a sequencing artifact. In a later analysis, a clonal expansion index for each public chain was calculated from normalized within-repertoire ranks of inferred template counts. Generation probabilities in a later analysis came from a VDJ recombination model fitted to out-of-frame rearrangements, and those results were checked against IGoR. A later analysis scored TCR-TCR, TCR-HLA and TCR-CMV co-occurrence with hypergeometric tests, applying a repertoire-size bias correction to TCR pairs. False discovery rates were estimated in a later analysis by permuting HLA or CMV assignments 20 times. In a later analysis, co-occurring TCRs were grouped using DBSCAN, and TCRdist sequence similarity was added for clustering within HLA-allele-positive subsets. Repertoires with fewer than 30,000 or more than 120,000 public chains were left out of co-occurrence clustering, as were a handful of repertoires with anomalous nucleotide sharing. Not all clones reach the TCRdb copy of this immuneACCESS table, which keeps in-frame sequences only. Checked studies attribute under half of the gap to unresolved V genes and leave the rest unexplained. V, J and clone size are those of that table, while D and trimming were read from the DNA. This sample lists roughly 150,000 clones; 60% to 80% were detected once. The ten largest clones take up approximately 2.1% of the sample.

Input material: PBMCs. The clonotype was recovered from a man in his fifties in good health and CMV-seropositive. This chain is built from TRBV5-4 and TRBJ2-7; D gene: possibly TRBD1, on 5 matching bases. CDR3 sequence: CASSLRGRSYEQYF. The bases are TGTGCCAGCAGCTTAAGGGGCCGGAGTTACGAGCAGTACTTC.